Shown below are 16 T cell receptor beta chains from a single sample sequenced in a study of prognosis after radiotherapy for stage I lung cancer. From genomic DNA, two-round multiplex PCR was used to amplify TCR beta CDR3. The first round of PCR was done with primers that matched each TRBV and TRBJ gene. One entry per CDR3 protein, called by TCRdb with MiXCR from the multiplex PCR reads. The table records about 17,000 distinct CDR3 sequences, about 15% of them present only once. The input for sequencing was PBMCs, taken before or after stereotactic body radiation therapy (not recorded which). The receptors come from a donor older than 45 with non-small cell lung cancer.

Many counts were recorded for this clonotype. The genes are TRBV6-1 and TRBJ2-7, with D possibly TRBD1 on 5 matching bases. With 6 bases removed from V and 6 bases from J, the gap between germline ends came to 15 bases. Looked up from germline, CDR1 is MNHNS and CDR2 is SASEGT. The CDR3 loop spans 13 amino acids. As DNA, the CDR3 is TGTGCCAGCAGCCTCGACAGTTATTCCGAGCAGTACGTC. Translated, it gives CASSLDSYSEQYV.

This clonotype has a count of ten or more. The chain has TRBV7-3 and TRBJ2-3; TRBD2 is a possible D gene (5 bases). The CDR3 covers 16 residues. Germline CDR1 reads SGHTA; CDR2 reads FQGTGA. Deletions cut 4 bases from V and 3 bases from J, with 17 bases between. CDR3 nucleotide sequence: TGTGCCAGCAGCTCCTCGGTCGCGACGGGAACAGATACGCAGTATTTT. As protein: CASSSSVATGTDTQYF.

The table lists this clonotype with many counts. The CDR3 coding sequence is TGTGCCAGACAGAGGACTGGCTCTGGAAACACCATATATTTT. It translates to CARQRTGSGNTIYF. This chain joins TRBV2 and TRBJ1-3; D is uncertain. The CDR3 runs to 14 residues. Germline lookup yields CDR1 SNHLY and CDR2 FYNNEI. The V end lost 9 bases, the J end lost 0 bases, and 12 bases lay between the germline ends.

Of note for this clonotype: Only one base separates this from a far larger clonotype, so it likely reflects a read error. The genes are TRBV6-5 and TRBJ1-5; D ambiguous. CDR3 length equals 16 residues. Germline loops: CDR1 MNHEY, CDR2 SVGAGI. CDR3 sequence reads: CASSYYLDQPNQPQQF. DNA for the CDR3: TGTGCCAGCAGTTACTACTTAGACCAGCCAAATCAGCCCCAGCAATTT.

The table lists this clonotype with many counts. This chain links TRBV11-2 with TRBJ2-7; D remains ambiguous. Germline lookup yields CDR1 SGHAT and CDR2 FQNNGV. CDR3 length: 13 amino acids. V dropped 2 bases and J dropped 0 bases, with 5 bases sitting between them. The CDR3 spells CASSLLLSYEQYV. The CDR3 DNA follows: TGTGCCAGCAGCTTACTGCTCTCCTACGAGCAGTACGTC.

This clonotype was seen repeatedly, ten times or more. This chain uses TRBV7-2 with TRBJ1-1; D is perhaps TRBD1 (5 bases). Germline V gene data show CDR1 as SGHTA and CDR2 as FQGNSA. The CDR3 has 15 residues. V was cut by 1 base and J by 7 bases, with 16 bases left in between. The CDR3 sequence: CASSLVARVMGEAFF. Written as DNA, the CDR3 is TGTGCCAGCAGCTTAGTCGCCAGGGTGATGGGTGAAGCTTTCTTT.

Notes on this clonotype: This likely stems from a read error, as it lies one base from a far larger clone. The chain uses TRBV6-4 and TRBJ2-1; TRBD2 might be the D (6 bases). This CDR3 region has 13 residues. Germline lookup yields CDR1 MRHNA and CDR2 SNTAGT. CDR3 sequence: CVSRTTSKNEQFF. The CDR3 coding sequence is TGTGTCAGCAGGACAACTAGCAAGAATGAGCAGTTCTTC.

The chain links TRBV27 to TRBJ2-3; either TRBD1 or TRBD2 may fit D (5 bases each). In germline, CDR1 is MNHEY, CDR2 SMNVEV (reference sequence). The CDR3 has 16 amino acids. Trimming cost V 4 bases and J 6 bases, with 20 bases left between them. The CDR3 sequence is CASSSKIRDPRDTQYF. CDR3 in DNA: TGTGCCAGCAGTTCTAAGATCCGGGACCCGCGGGATACGCAGTATTTT.

This clonotype showed up many times. V is TRBV30 and J is TRBJ1-1; a weak D match, TRBD1 (6 bases). The V gene's germline CDR1 is GTSNPN and CDR2 SVGIG (reference sequence). The ends were cut back, 0 bases at V and 4 bases at J, with 12 bases in the middle. This CDR3 has 14 amino acids. The CDR3 is CAWSVEQGRTEAFF. The DNA for the CDR3 is TGTGCCTGGAGTGTAGAGCAGGGGCGCACTGAAGCTTTCTTT.

Concerning this clonotype itself: With a far larger clone one base away, a read error is the likely cause. The rearrangement links TRBV11-1 to TRBJ2-5, with D unresolved. CDR3 length equals 14 residues. Germline CDR1 SGHAT, CDR2 FQDESV (reference sequence). The germline V and J ends were trimmed by 2 bases and 11 bases, with 18 bases remaining between them. CDR3 in DNA: TGTGCCAGCAGCTTATCAGGCAGCGAGAATGAGCAGTACTTC. Its protein product is CASSLSGSENEQYF.

The chain employs TRBV7-6 and TRBJ1-3; D might be TRBD1 (6 bases). Germline V gene lookup returns CDR1 SGHVS and CDR2 FNYEAQ. V was pared by 5 bases and J by 3 bases, with 14 bases between. The CDR3 runs 15 residues. CDR3 sequence reads: CASSRNTGFGNTIYF. As DNA, the CDR3 is TGTGCCAGCAGCCGTAACACAGGGTTTGGAAACACCATATATTTT.

Worth noting for this clonotype: Compared with germline, one end of the junction differs, possibly owing to a read error. The chain joins TRBV7-8 to TRBJ1-4; D perhaps matches TRBD1 (5 bases). CDR1 and CDR2 (germline): SGHVS, FQNEAQ. The CDR3 has 14 residues. The CDR3 region has the DNA TGTGCCAGCAGCTTATTAATGGCTGGTTCTGGGGCAATTTTT. Protein: CASSLLMAGSGAIF.

Many counts were recorded for this clonotype. The V gene is TRBV2, the J gene TRBJ1-6; 9 bases agree with TRBD1. The V gene's germline CDR1 is SNHLY and CDR2 FYNNEI. V lost 7 bases, J lost 9 bases, and 4 bases stayed unmatched. The CDR3 spans 13 residues. The CDR3 protein is CASIRQGGSPLHF. The CDR3 nucleotides are TGTGCCAGCATCCGACAGGGGGGTTCACCCCTCCACTTT.

In its sample, this clonotype was seen many times. The V and J genes are TRBV11-3 and TRBJ2-5; 12 bases agree with TRBD2. J lost 5 bases, V lost 7 bases, and 8 bases had no gene match. There are 15 residues in the CDR3. Germline assignment: CDR1 SGHNT and CDR2 YENEEA. In nucleotides, the CDR3 is TGTGCCAGCAATCCGGGACTAGCGGGCCGGGAGACCCAGTACTTC. This sequence encodes CASNPGLAGRETQYF.

This clonotype was seen ten or more times. The chain carries TRBV12-3 or TRBV12-4 and TRBJ2-5, with a weak D call TRBD1 (5 bases). Deletions cut 5 bases from V and 4 bases from J, with 8 bases between. This CDR3 is built from 12 residues. The CDR3, as DNA: TGTGCCAGCAGTCCCGACAGAGAGACCCAGTACTTC. It codes for CASSPDRETQYF.

Worth noting for this clonotype: One junction end disagrees with the germline gene, perhaps due to a read error. The chain couples TRBV4-1 to TRBJ1-4; 9 positions match TRBD1. This CDR3 has 15 residues. Germline CDR1 MGHRA, CDR2 YSYEKL. The CDR3 DNA sequence: TGCGTCAGCAGCCGATCGGGACAGGGACTAGAAAAACTGTTTTTT. It codes for CVSSRSGQGLEKLFF.